This T cell receptor (beta chain) was sequenced for a study of PD-1 blockade in classical Hodgkin lymphoma. Details on this clone: Antigen unknown.

Study-level points and caveats: Complete responders started with a diversity level that resembled newly diagnosed patients at baseline. What caused the repertoire differences, perhaps disease activity or prior therapy, remains undefined.

Relapses following autologous stem cell transplantation were seen in all patients, with brentuximab vedotin exposure varying. Magnetic negative selection purified CD4+ T cells from thawed PBMCs. Each best response was a complete response, a partial response or progressive disease. Method: immunoSEQ multiplex PCR; TCRdb's copy keeps in-frame clones and lacks some. The sample holds roughly 8,000 clones, about nine tenths seen once. This receptor was identified in a human donor with classical Hodgkin lymphoma. The specimen comprised CD4+ T cells from blood, sampled at baseline.

CDR3 protein: CASSFQGGYNTEAFF. Written as DNA, the CDR3 is TGTGCCAGCAGCTTTCAGGGGGGATATAACACTGAAGCTTTCTTT. The chain couples TRBV5-5 to TRBJ1-1, with 7 bases identical to TRBD1. The CDR3 has 15 amino acids. Per germline, CDR1 SGHKS and CDR2 YYEKEE (reference sequence). Trimming took 2 bases from V and 2 from J; bases not matched to a gene: 6. The entire variable domain, with the rest obtained from reference TRBV5-5 and TRBJ1-1, is as follows: DAGVTQSPTHLIKTRGQQVTLRCSPISGHKSVSWYQQVLGQGPQFIFQYYEKEERGRGNFPDRFSARQFPNYSSELNVNALLLGDSALYLCASSFQGGYNTEAFFGQGTRLTVV.